This T cell receptor (beta chain) originates from a study of blood T cells in healthy people across ages. Study observations and caveats: Long-lived donors had more naive CD4+ cells and higher diversity than aged donors.

The use of a sample-barcoded 5' primer and a J-beta primer mix characterized a second PCR of about 6 to 12 cycles. A single record per CDR3 protein comes from TCRdb applying MiXCR to the 5' RACE reads. Among about 1,800,000 distinct CDR3 sequences listed, about 30% were seen once. Donors were systemically healthy Caucasian individuals from Russia aged 6 to 90 years. Per sample, no less than 5 micrograms of total RNA were extracted. The germline CDR1 and CDR2 sequences are SGHRS and YFSETQ. The ends were cut back, 0 bases at V and 3 bases at J, with 10 bases in the middle. The CDR3 loop spans 15 amino acids. This clonotype has just a few counts. Its antigen remains unknown.

The chain uses TRBV5-1 and TRBJ1-5; no firm D call. The sequence was collected from a woman aged 25 to 39 in good health. The specimen was blood. The CDR3 DNA reads as TGCGCCAGCAGCTTGGACGGGGTCCTCAATCAGCCCCAGCATTTT. Its translation: CASSLDGVLNQPQHF.